This T cell receptor beta chain derives from a study of T cell changes during pregnancy in multiple sclerosis (dated by TCRdb to between 2018 and 2021). A note on the overall study: The study looked at changes in the T cell repertoire across pregnancy in women with multiple sclerosis.

Notes on this clone: There is no known antigen for this receptor. No per-base quality is available; no much larger clone lies one base away.

In the germline V gene (reference sequence), CDR1 corresponds to GTSNPN and CDR2 to SVGIG. Relative to germline, V is 3 bases shorter and J is 0 bases shorter, with 15 bases between their ends. CDR3 length: 16 amino acids, cysteine to phenylalanine. Of all the DNA, just the CDR3 is kept, 48 bases in frame from base 1. Preparation of the library involved the immunoSEQ multiplex PCR assay. In its TCRdb copy, this immuneACCESS table keeps in-frame sequences only and misses some clones. Where compared with another copy, unresolved V genes explain less than half of these, and the others have no known cause. The sample data list some 80,000 clones, and about 95% of these were observed just once. The leading ten clones occupy approximately 1% of the sample.

This TCR was sampled from a female donor with multiple sclerosis, enrolled in a pregnancy study. The V and J segments used are TRBV30 and TRBJ1-5; a confident D gene designation cannot be given. The sequences come from peripheral blood, collected in the second trimester of pregnancy. The sequenced DNA is TGTGCCTGGAGGGGAGGTGGACGGTATAGCAATCAGCCCCAGCATTTT. Its translation reads: CAWRGGGRYSNQPQHF.